This TCR beta chain was captured by sequencing in a study of metastatic and nonmetastatic thyroid tumors (dated by TCRdb to the early 2020s). Broadly, across the study: The researchers compared repertoires between peripheral blood samples and tumor or nodule tissue samples from patients with malignant or benign thyroid disease.

This clone was recorded many times. Its antigen remains unidentified. It has no much larger one-base neighbor in the sample; base qualities were not kept. Overall study outcomes, separate from this receptor: In both blood and tumor samples, malignant tumors were reported to have significantly higher TCR beta diversity than benign nodules.

No treatment had been received by any patient before thyroid surgery. Using T-cell receptor beta sequencing, the researchers looked back retrospectively at clinical samples from patients, gathered between about 2012 and 2019. The library was made by PCR. The reads were generated on an Illumina HiSeq 4000. High-throughput sequencing was used to profile the CDR3 region of the TCR beta-chain in every patient. The authors' analysis ran thus. Drawing on CDR3 differences between clinicopathological groups, the researchers built a classifier meant to tell apart patients with distant-metastatic papillary thyroid cancer. To measure repertoire diversity the researchers used the Shannon index, while the Morisita-Horn index served to gauge how similar the tumor and blood repertoires were. TCRdb redid the processing of the public reads, applying fastp at Q25 and MiXCR, and retained in-frame beta chains. TCRdb's processing, not the study's, gives the V and J calls here. In all, the sample holds about 17,000 clones, and approximately 28% of those were seen once. The ten most abundant clones make up roughly 15% of the sample.

Sample: tumor tissue. This sequence originates from a female donor with papillary thyroid cancer or a benign thyroid nodule (not recorded which). Some clones in this sample may be carry-over from other donors' samples.

Here is the DNA: TGTGCCTGGGGGAAAGGGACTAGCGGGGGCTCTGAGCAGTTCTTC. Its translation reads: CAWGKGTSGGSEQFF. This chain joins TRBV30 to TRBJ2-1; 14 central nucleotides agree with TRBD2. The CDR3 goes from the cysteine to the phenylalanine over 15 residues. Only the CDR3 region is kept as DNA, spanning 45 bases read in frame from base 1. Germline trimming: 5 bases from V, 9 bases from J; junction bases outside gene matches: 9. The germline V gene (reference sequence) gives CDR1 as GTSNPN and CDR2 as SVGIG.